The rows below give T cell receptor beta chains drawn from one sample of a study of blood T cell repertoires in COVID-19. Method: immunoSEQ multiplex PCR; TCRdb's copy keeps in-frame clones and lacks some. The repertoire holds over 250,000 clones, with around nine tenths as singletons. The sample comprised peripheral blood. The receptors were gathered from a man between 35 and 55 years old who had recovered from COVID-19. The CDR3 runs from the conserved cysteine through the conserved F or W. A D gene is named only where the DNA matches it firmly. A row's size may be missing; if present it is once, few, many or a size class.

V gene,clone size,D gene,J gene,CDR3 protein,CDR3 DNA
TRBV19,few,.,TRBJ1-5,CASGWGVNQPQHF,TGTGCCAGTGGCTGGGGAGTCAATCAGCCCCAGCATTTT
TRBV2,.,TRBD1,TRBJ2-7,CASTLDRDGSYEQYF,TGTGCCAGCACCCTTGACAGGGATGGGTCGTACGAGCAGTACTTC
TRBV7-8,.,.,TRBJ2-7,CASSSSVGVSYEQYF,TGTGCCAGCAGCTCCTCGGTCGGGGTCTCCTACGAGCAGTACTTC
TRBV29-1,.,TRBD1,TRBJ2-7,CSVEEGTGSYEQYF,TGCAGCGTGGAGGAAGGGACAGGGTCCTACGAGCAGTACTTC
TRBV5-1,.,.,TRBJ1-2,CASTSKENGYTF,TGCGCCAGCACGTCTAAAGAAAATGGCTACACCTTC
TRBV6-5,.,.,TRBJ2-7,CASQVDSGEQYF,TGTGCCAGCCAAGTGGACAGTGGAGAGCAGTACTTC
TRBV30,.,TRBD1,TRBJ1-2,CAWSVLGQGNYGYTF,TGTGCCTGGAGTGTACTTGGACAGGGCAACTATGGCTACACCTTC
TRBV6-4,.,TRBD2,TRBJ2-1,CASSRTSGPYNEQFF,TGTGCCAGCAGCAGGACTAGCGGGCCATACAATGAGCAGTTCTTC
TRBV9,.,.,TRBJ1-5,CASSALDGAGNQPQHF,TGTGCCAGCAGCGCCCTAGATGGGGCCGGCAATCAGCCCCAGCATTTT
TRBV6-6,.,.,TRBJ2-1,CASSSRGSYNEQFF,TGTGCCAGCAGTTCCAGGGGTTCGTACAATGAGCAGTTCTTC
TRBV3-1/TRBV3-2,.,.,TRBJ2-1,CASSQDWRGGEQFF,TGTGCCAGCAGCCAAGATTGGAGGGGCGGTGAGCAGTTCTTC
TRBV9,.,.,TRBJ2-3,CASSRSSDTDTQYF,TGTGCCAGCAGTCGTAGCTCCGACACAGATACGCAGTATTTT
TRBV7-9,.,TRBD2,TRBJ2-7,CASGTSYEQYF,TGTGCCAGCGGGACTAGCTACGAGCAGTACTTC
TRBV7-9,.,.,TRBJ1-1,CASSLGRNTEAFF,TGTGCCAGCAGCTTAGGCAGGAACACTGAAGCTTTCTTT
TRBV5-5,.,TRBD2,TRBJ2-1,CASSLSGLAGGAAYNEQFF,TGTGCCAGCAGCTTGTCGGGACTAGCGGGGGGAGCTGCCTACAATGAGCAGTTCTTC
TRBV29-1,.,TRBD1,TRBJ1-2,CSVQAGGAYGYTF,TGCAGCGTTCAGGCAGGGGGCGCCTATGGCTACACCTTC
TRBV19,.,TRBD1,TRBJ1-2,CASSISSDRVFGTNGYTF,TGTGCCAGTAGTATTAGCTCGGACAGGGTATTTGGTACGAATGGCTACACCTTC
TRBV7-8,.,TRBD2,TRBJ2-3,CASSPFRLAGKDTQYF,TGTGCCAGCAGCCCTTTTCGATTAGCGGGAAAAGATACGCAGTATTTT
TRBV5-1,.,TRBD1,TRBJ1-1,CASSARQGPGTEAFF,TGCGCCAGCAGCGCCAGACAGGGTCCGGGCACTGAAGCTTTCTTT
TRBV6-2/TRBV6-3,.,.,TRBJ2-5,CASSYAPGSWETQYF,TGTGCCAGCAGTTACGCTCCCGGGTCTTGGGAGACCCAGTACTTC
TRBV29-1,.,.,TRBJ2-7,CSVRRGRNYEQYF,TGCAGCGTTCGCCGAGGTCGAAACTACGAGCAGTACTTC
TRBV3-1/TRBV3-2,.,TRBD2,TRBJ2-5,CASSQTGLAEETQYF,TGTGCCAGCAGCCAAACGGGACTAGCGGAAGAGACCCAGTACTTC